This is a list of T cell receptor beta chains from one sample in a study of response to subunit inactivated influenza vaccine. TCRdb reprocessed the RT-PCR reads via MiXCR and lists one record per CDR3 protein. The repertoire holds about half a million distinct CDR3 sequences, with about 25% as singletons. This sample comprised CD4+ T cells sorted from PBMCs, obtained 5 days after vaccination. Every receptor here comes from a man in his fifties or sixties who received an inactivated influenza vaccine. CDR3s include the opening cysteine and the closing phenylalanine or tryptophan.

TRBV12-3/TRBV12-4	TRBJ2-1	CASSSLEGFF
TRBV9	TRBJ2-1	CASSLGAEQFF
TRBV28	TRBJ2-7	CASRPGTGILYEQYF
TRBV4-1	TRBJ1-2	CASSQDSNRVNGYTF
TRBV2	TRBJ2-3	CASSGQGWRSDTQYF
TRBV4-3	TRBJ2-5	CASSPASGGERETQYF
TRBV7-9	TRBJ2-5	CASSRRDRVVETQYF
TRBV4-3	TRBJ2-2	CASSQAGTGNTGELFF
TRBV29-1	TRBJ1-1	CSVDDRDTEAFF
TRBV25-1	TRBJ1-5	CASRSGNQPQHF
TRBV20-1	TRBJ2-1	CSASGSGSLNEQFF
TRBV6-1	TRBJ2-2	CASSGSRGIGELFF
TRBV7-2	TRBJ2-2	CASSLSTSGVAGELFF
TRBV5-6	TRBJ1-1	CASSLVRQTNTEAFF
TRBV25-1	TRBJ1-2	CASSESGGSDYGYTF
TRBV10-3	TRBJ2-1	CAISATGGDEQFF
TRBV28	TRBJ2-7	CASSTLVPGEQYF
TRBV10-3	TRBJ1-5	CAISAPGVDQPQHF
TRBV5-6	TRBJ2-5	CASSLEDQETQYF
TRBV7-2	TRBJ2-7	CASSPDRFPYEQYF
TRBV5-4	TRBJ2-4	CASSLGQGIAKNIQYF
TRBV24-1	TRBJ2-3	CATSVPRGGLLTDTQYF
TRBV7-9	TRBJ2-2	CASSPYTGVNTGELFF
TRBV7-8	TRBJ1-2	CASSIHRGGNYGYTF
TRBV6-5	TRBJ2-3	CASSYSVGGPADTQYF
TRBV4-1	TRBJ2-2	CASSQAWTGGPFTGELFF
TRBV7-2	TRBJ2-5	CASSRTGTSGTTQYF
TRBV20-1	TRBJ2-7	CSARGAGVGYEQYF
TRBV9	TRBJ2-6	CASSVGFGIGANVLTF
TRBV11-2	TRBJ2-3	CASSLVGSNTQYF
TRBV7-9	TRBJ1-4	CASTKLATNEKLFF
TRBV30	TRBJ2-5	CAWTSKLNRGGGETQYF
TRBV12-3/TRBV12-4	TRBJ1-4	CASSLGEAEKLFF
TRBV12-3/TRBV12-4	TRBJ2-5	CASSDSRIETQYF
TRBV5-6	TRBJ2-2	CASSLAGGRNTGELFF
TRBV10-3	TRBJ2-1	CAIRGLAGDNEQFF
TRBV12-3/TRBV12-4	TRBJ1-1	CASSLRRDTEAFF
TRBV19	TRBJ2-3	CASSARDRGADTQYF
TRBV29-1	TRBJ2-6	CSVEGATGANVLTF
TRBV7-2	TRBJ1-2	CASSSGTGVSGYTF
TRBV9	TRBJ1-1	CASSVGEVNTEAFF
TRBV6-2/TRBV6-3	TRBJ2-1	CASSPQPGLAGENEQFF
TRBV20-1	TRBJ2-5	CSASYGSGETQYF
TRBV10-3	TRBJ2-7	CAISPASMQGHYEQYF
TRBV7-2	TRBJ2-2	CASSRGLGNTGELFF
TRBV15	TRBJ2-2	CATNPGLAGVPNTGELFF
TRBV29-1	TRBJ2-2	CSVLTSGPGELFF
TRBV5-1	TRBJ1-1	CASRRFVAGGNTEAFF